This TCR beta chain came from a study of T cell responses to AZD1222 COVID-19 vaccine. The V and J ends lost 6 bases and 6 bases, in that order; junction bases with no gene match: 7. The CDR3 is 14 residues long. CDR1 is SNHLY, CDR2 FYNNEI, per germline. General study findings and limits: A rise in Spike-specific TCR breadth and depth followed two AZD1222 doses. Seropositive status at baseline applied to only a handful of AZD1222 recipients. There were repertoire samples only from the period after the peak T cell response.

The table came from immunoSEQ multiplex PCR; TCRdb's copy has only in-frame clones and leaves some out. The table lists roughly 140,000 clones, approximately 87% of them singletons. Turning to this clone: What it binds is unknown.

The rearrangement joins TRBV2 to TRBJ2-3; 9 positions match TRBD2. The origin of this receptor is an adult who received the AZD1222 COVID-19 vaccine. The material was peripheral blood, obtained 28 days after the second AZD1222 dose. DNA for the CDR3: TGTGCCAGCAGCTTGGTAGCGGGAGAGGATACGCAGTATTTT. It is translated as CASSLVAGEDTQYF.